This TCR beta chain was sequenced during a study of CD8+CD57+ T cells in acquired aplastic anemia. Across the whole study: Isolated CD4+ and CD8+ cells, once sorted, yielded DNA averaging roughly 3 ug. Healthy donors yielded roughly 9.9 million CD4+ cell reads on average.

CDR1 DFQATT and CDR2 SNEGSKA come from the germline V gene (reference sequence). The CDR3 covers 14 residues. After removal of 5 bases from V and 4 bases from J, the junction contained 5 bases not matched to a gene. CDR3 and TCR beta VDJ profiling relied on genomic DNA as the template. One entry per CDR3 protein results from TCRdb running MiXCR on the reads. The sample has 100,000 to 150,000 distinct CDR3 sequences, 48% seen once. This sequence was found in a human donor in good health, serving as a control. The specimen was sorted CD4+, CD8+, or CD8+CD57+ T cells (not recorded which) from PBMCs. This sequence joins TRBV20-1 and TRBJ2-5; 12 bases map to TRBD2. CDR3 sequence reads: CSADPGLAGETQYF. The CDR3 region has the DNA TGCAGTGCTGATCCGGGACTAGCGGGAGAGACCCAGTACTTC.